What follows describes a single T cell receptor beta chain. Per the original methods: Amplification with reference gene primers provided the estimates of nucleated cell counts. Only in-frame clones appear in the TCRdb table, and some are missing; sequencing was by immunoSEQ multiplex PCR. The V and J calls and the clone size are those of that table, but D and trimming were determined from the DNA. The sample lists hundreds of thousands of clones, about nine tenths seen once, with roughly 6.6% in the top ten. This entry comes from a study of blood T cell repertoires in COVID-19. Turning to the study itself: The study drew acute and convalescent COVID-19 samples from the United States, Italy and Spain. The analysed material was cDNA or gDNA that came from T cells, B-cell-depleted T cells, or PBMCs.

Germline CDR1 reads KGHSH; CDR2 reads LQKENI. This CDR3 is built from 14 residues. With V trimmed by 6 bases and J by 7 bases, 6 bases remained unmatched. Seattle patient enrollment occurred during active infection, with longitudinal follow-up thereafter. The sequencing input was peripheral blood. This chain joins TRBV18 and TRBJ2-1, with 10 bases that match TRBD1. The source is a woman in her seventies with COVID-19, enrolled during active disease. The CDR3 sequence is CASSPGTGENEQFF. The CDR3 DNA reads as TGTGCCAGCTCTCCAGGGACAGGGGAGAATGAGCAGTTCTTC.